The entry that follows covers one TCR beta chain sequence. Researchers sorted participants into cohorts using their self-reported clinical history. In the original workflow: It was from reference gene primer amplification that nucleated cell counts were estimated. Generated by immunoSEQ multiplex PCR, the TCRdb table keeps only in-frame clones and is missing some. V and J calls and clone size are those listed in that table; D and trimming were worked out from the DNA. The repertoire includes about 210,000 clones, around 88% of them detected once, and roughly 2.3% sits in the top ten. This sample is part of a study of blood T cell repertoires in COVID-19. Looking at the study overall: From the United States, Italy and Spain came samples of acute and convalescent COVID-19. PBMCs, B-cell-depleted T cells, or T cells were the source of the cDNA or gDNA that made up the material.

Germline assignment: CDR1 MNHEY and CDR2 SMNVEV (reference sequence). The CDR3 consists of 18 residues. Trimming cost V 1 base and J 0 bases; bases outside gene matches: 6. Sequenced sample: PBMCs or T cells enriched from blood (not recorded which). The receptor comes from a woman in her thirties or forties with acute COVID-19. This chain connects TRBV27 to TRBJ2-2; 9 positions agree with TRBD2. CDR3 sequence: CASSLLGRTSANTGELFF. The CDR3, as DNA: TGTGCCAGCAGTTTATTAGGTCGGACTAGCGCGAACACCGGGGAGCTGTTTTTT.